This is a list of T cell receptor beta chains from one sample in a study of T cell responses to AZD1222 COVID-19 vaccine. Measured with immunoSEQ multiplex PCR; TCRdb has only the in-frame clones, and not every one. Of some 96,000 clones listed, 88% are singletons. The sample was peripheral blood, taken 28 days after the second AZD1222 dose. Every receptor here comes from an adult who received the AZD1222 COVID-19 vaccine. Both conserved end residues are part of each CDR3. Fields, in order: D gene, J gene, clone size, V gene, CDR3 protein, CDR3 DNA. The D gene is left open where the match is weak. Only part of the rows carry a size: once, few, many, or a class if the clone is expanded.

>.|TRBJ2-3|few|TRBV28
CASTLNGPDTQYF
TGTGCCAGCACTCTTAACGGACCAGATACGCAGTATTTT
>.|TRBJ1-3|few|TRBV3-1/TRBV3-2
CASGRQTGNTIYF
TGTGCCAGCGGGAGACAGACTGGAAACACCATATATTTT
>.|TRBJ1-2|.|TRBV30
CACQTGGSGYTF
TGTGCCTGCCAGACAGGAGGGTCTGGCTACACCTTC
>TRBD2|TRBJ2-3|.|TRBV6-5
CASSLSGTGTDTQYF
TGTGCCAGCAGTCTTAGCGGGACCGGGACAGATACGCAGTATTTT
>.|TRBJ2-3|.|TRBV11-2
CASSWADTQYF
TGTGCCAGCAGCTGGGCAGATACGCAGTATTTT
>.|TRBJ1-6|.|TRBV3-1/TRBV3-2
CASSQVGDSPLHF
TGTGCCAGCAGCCAAGTAGGAGATTCACCCCTCCACTTT
>TRBD2|TRBJ2-3|.|TRBV9
CASSVDLGTSGEPSTDTQYF
TGTGCCAGCAGCGTAGATCTCGGGACTAGCGGGGAACCTAGCACAGATACGCAGTATTTT
>TRBD1|TRBJ1-5|.|TRBV19
CASSTSAGGQPQHF
TGTGCCAGTAGTACCTCGGCAGGGGGTCAGCCCCAGCATTTT
>.|TRBJ1-1|.|TRBV10-1
CASRNRVNTEAFF
TGCGCCAGCAGGAACAGAGTGAACACTGAAGCTTTCTTT
>.|TRBJ2-7|once|TRBV19
CASSPQSGYEQYF
TGTGCCAGTAGTCCGCAATCTGGCTACGAGCAGTACTTC